Listed below are T cell receptor beta chains from one sample, sequenced in a study of molecular identifiers for immune sequencing clone quantification. TCRdb reanalysed the PCR reads using MiXCR and keeps one entry per CDR3 protein. The table lists about 40,000 distinct CDR3 sequences, about 18% of them singletons. Sequenced: naive CD8+ T cells from blood, with Jurkat cell RNA spiked in. The receptor set was obtained from a human donor in good health. Some libraries in this study had Jurkat cell RNA spiked in. Both conserved end residues are part of each CDR3. The order of the fields is J gene, V gene, CDR3 protein.

j_call: TRBJ2-2; v_call: TRBV28; cdr3_aa: CASSPRDRGNTGELFF
j_call: TRBJ1-4; v_call: TRBV18; cdr3_aa: CASSPPFSEKLFF
j_call: TRBJ2-7; v_call: TRBV4-3; cdr3_aa: CASSQGVRGEEYF
j_call: TRBJ2-2; v_call: TRBV6-2/TRBV6-3; cdr3_aa: CASSYQPRNRDDNTGELFF
j_call: TRBJ2-7; v_call: TRBV5-4; cdr3_aa: CASSFGVGEQYF
j_call: TRBJ2-2; v_call: TRBV29-1; cdr3_aa: CSVGRRNTGEPFF
j_call: TRBJ2-1; v_call: TRBV19; cdr3_aa: CASSMSSEQFF
j_call: TRBJ2-5; v_call: TRBV4-3; cdr3_aa: CASSQGAEAPLAEGETQYF
j_call: TRBJ1-5; v_call: TRBV28; cdr3_aa: CASSFTQPQHF
j_call: TRBJ2-7; v_call: TRBV7-2; cdr3_aa: CASSSRDRGTEQYF
j_call: TRBJ2-1; v_call: TRBV3-1; cdr3_aa: CASSQPGYNEQFF
j_call: TRBJ2-7; v_call: TRBV20-1; cdr3_aa: CSAGAEGPTYEWQYF
j_call: TRBJ2-5; v_call: TRBV7-9; cdr3_aa: CASSSDRYQETQYF
j_call: TRBJ1-5; v_call: TRBV4-2; cdr3_aa: CASSPMMGYSNQPQHF
j_call: TRBJ2-1; v_call: TRBV12-5; cdr3_aa: CASGFNRDPKRSSYNEQFF
j_call: TRBJ2-2; v_call: TRBV4-3; cdr3_aa: CASSQDSGSGELFF
j_call: TRBJ2-7; v_call: TRBV4-3; cdr3_aa: CASSQEIGLSYEQYF
j_call: TRBJ2-3; v_call: TRBV28; cdr3_aa: CASRTPEGVSGFTDTQYF
j_call: TRBJ1-4; v_call: TRBV7-9; cdr3_aa: CASSQTGSNEKLFF
j_call: TRBJ2-7; v_call: TRBV20-1; cdr3_aa: CSVPAGGPWEQYF
j_call: TRBJ2-1; v_call: TRBV27; cdr3_aa: CASSSSPPHFNEQFF
j_call: TRBJ1-5; v_call: TRBV19; cdr3_aa: CASSITGVGQPQHF
j_call: TRBJ1-2; v_call: TRBV9; cdr3_aa: CVSSGTLYGYTF
j_call: TRBJ2-3; v_call: TRBV5-1; cdr3_aa: CASSPTYSDTQYF
j_call: TRBJ2-7; v_call: TRBV6-5; cdr3_aa: CASSYSGDGNEQYF
j_call: TRBJ2-2; v_call: TRBV9; cdr3_aa: CASSVGSTGELFF
j_call: TRBJ2-1; v_call: TRBV7-2; cdr3_aa: CTTRDLNEQFF
j_call: TRBJ1-2; v_call: TRBV20-1; cdr3_aa: CSARAFTGTGKNVDYGYTF
j_call: TRBJ2-2; v_call: TRBV9; cdr3_aa: CASSVGGIGELFF
j_call: TRBJ2-3; v_call: TRBV11-2; cdr3_aa: CASSLTPGQGAYTQYF
j_call: TRBJ2-7; v_call: TRBV28; cdr3_aa: CAVWPRDTSYEQYF
j_call: TRBJ2-7; v_call: TRBV5-1; cdr3_aa: CASSPGTSREQYF
j_call: TRBJ2-7; v_call: TRBV6-2/TRBV6-3; cdr3_aa: CASSHRTSGTYEQYF
j_call: TRBJ2-5; v_call: TRBV14; cdr3_aa: CASSQVLAGVQETQYF
j_call: TRBJ2-5; v_call: TRBV4-3; cdr3_aa: CASSQVSGRQETQYF
j_call: TRBJ2-3; v_call: TRBV2; cdr3_aa: CASSGGRKSTDTQYF
j_call: TRBJ2-3; v_call: TRBV3-1; cdr3_aa: CASSSFAGGGDTQYF
j_call: TRBJ1-5; v_call: TRBV19; cdr3_aa: CASSITEYSNQPQHF
j_call: TRBJ2-3; v_call: TRBV4-1; cdr3_aa: CASRPSQLTDTQYF
j_call: TRBJ2-7; v_call: TRBV20-1; cdr3_aa: CSATWDGHSYEQYF
j_call: TRBJ1-2; v_call: TRBV12-5; cdr3_aa: CASGSNEDRGSLGYTF
j_call: TRBJ1-4; v_call: TRBV4-1; cdr3_aa: CASSDFEEKLFF
j_call: TRBJ2-7; v_call: TRBV28; cdr3_aa: CASSPPGREGSYEQYF
j_call: TRBJ2-7; v_call: TRBV28; cdr3_aa: CASSSLGGQGLHEQYF
j_call: TRBJ2-7; v_call: TRBV28; cdr3_aa: CASSFPIYEQYF
j_call: TRBJ2-2; v_call: TRBV28; cdr3_aa: CASSLAGRPELFF